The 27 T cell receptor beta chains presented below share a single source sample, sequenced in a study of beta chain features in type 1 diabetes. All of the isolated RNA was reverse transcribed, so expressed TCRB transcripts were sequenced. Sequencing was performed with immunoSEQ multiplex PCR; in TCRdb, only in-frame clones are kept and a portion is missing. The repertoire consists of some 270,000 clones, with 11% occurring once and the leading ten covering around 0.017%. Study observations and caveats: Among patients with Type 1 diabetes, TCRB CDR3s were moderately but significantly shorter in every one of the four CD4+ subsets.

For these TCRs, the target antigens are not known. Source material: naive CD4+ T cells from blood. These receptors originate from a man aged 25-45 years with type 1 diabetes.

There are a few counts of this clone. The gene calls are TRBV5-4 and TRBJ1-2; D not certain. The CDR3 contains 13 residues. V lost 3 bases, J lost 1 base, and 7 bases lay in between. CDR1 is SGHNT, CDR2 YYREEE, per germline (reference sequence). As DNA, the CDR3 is TGTGCCAGCAGCTCCCAAAATAACTATGGCTACACCTTC. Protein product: CASSSQNNYGYTF. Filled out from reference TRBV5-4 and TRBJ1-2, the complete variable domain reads ETGVTQSPTHLIKTRGQQVTLRCSSQSGHNTVSWYQQALGQGPQFIFQYYREEENGRGNFPPRFSGLQFPNYSSELNVNALELDDSALYLCASSSQNNYGYTFGSGTRLTVV.

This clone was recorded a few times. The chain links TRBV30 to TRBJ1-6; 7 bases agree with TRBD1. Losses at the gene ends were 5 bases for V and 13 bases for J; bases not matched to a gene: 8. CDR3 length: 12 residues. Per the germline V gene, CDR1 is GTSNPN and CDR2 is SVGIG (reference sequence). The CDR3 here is CAWSTGRKPLHF. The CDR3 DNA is TGTGCCTGGTCGACAGGGAGGAAGCCCCTCCACTTT.

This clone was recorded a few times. CDR3 amino acids: CASSPPLGQGDSPLHF. The CDR3, as DNA: TGTGCCAGCAGCCCCCCCTTAGGGCAGGGCGATTCACCCCTCCACTTT. The chain joins TRBV11-2 to TRBJ1-6; D might be TRBD1 (5 bases). V lost 5 bases, J lost 8 bases, and 19 bases lay in between. This CDR3 comprises 16 residues. Germline assignment: CDR1 SGHAT and CDR2 FQNNGV.

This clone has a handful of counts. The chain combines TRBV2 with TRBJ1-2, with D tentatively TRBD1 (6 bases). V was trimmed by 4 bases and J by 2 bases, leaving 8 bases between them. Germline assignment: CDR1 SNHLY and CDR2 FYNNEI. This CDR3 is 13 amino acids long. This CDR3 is CASSAGGNYGYTF. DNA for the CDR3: TGTGCCAGCAGTGCGGGGGGCAACTATGGCTACACCTTC.

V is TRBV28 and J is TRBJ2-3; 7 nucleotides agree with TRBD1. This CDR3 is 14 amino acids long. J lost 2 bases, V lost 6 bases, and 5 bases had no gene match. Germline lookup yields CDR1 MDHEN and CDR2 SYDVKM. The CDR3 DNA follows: TGTGCCAGCAGGCCGGGGACAGCCACAGATACGCAGTATTTT. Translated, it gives CASRPGTATDTQYF.

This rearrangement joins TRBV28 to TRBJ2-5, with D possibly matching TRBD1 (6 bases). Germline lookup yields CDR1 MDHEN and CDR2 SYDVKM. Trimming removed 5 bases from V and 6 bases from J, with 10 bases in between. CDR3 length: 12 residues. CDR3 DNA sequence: TGTGCCAGCAGTACCAGGGGTCAGACCCAGTACTTC. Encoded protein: CASSTRGQTQYF. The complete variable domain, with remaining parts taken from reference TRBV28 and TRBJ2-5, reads DVKVTQSSRYLVKRTGEKVFLECVQDMDHENMFWYRQDPGLGLRLIYFSYDVKMKEKGDIPEGYSVSREKKERFSLILESASTNQTSMYLCASSTRGQTQYFGPGTRLLVL.

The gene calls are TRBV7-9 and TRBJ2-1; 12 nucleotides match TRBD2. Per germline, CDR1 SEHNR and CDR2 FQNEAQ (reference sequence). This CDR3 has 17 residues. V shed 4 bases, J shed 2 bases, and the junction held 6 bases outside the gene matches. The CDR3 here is CASSSTLAGGTYNEQFF. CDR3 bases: TGTGCCAGCAGCTCGACACTAGCGGGGGGAACCTACAATGAGCAGTTCTTC.

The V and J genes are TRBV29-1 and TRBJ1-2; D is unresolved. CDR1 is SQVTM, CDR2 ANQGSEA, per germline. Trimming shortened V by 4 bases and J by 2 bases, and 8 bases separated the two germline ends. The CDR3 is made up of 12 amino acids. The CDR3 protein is CSVVGGNYGYTF. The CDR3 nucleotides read TGCAGCGTTGTAGGAGGAAACTATGGCTACACCTTC. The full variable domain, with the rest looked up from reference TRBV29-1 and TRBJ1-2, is SAVISQKPSRDICQRGTSLTIQCQVDSQVTMMFWYRQQPGQSLTLIATANQGSEATYESGFVIDKFPISRPNLTFSTLTVSNMSPEDSSIYLCSVVGGNYGYTFGSGTRLTVV.

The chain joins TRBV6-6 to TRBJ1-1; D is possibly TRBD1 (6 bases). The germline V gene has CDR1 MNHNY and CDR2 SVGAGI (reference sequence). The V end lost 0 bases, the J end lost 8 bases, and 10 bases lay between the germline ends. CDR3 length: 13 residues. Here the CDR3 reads CASSYSPGTEAFF. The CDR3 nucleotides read TGTGCCAGCAGTTACTCGCCGGGGACAGAAGCTTTCTTT.

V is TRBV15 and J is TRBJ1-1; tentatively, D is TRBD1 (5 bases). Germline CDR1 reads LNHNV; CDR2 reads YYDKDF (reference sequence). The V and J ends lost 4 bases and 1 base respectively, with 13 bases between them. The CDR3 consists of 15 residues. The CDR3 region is CATSIKGHRNTEAFF. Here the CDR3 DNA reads TGTGCCACCAGCATTAAAGGACACAGGAACACTGAAGCTTTCTTT.

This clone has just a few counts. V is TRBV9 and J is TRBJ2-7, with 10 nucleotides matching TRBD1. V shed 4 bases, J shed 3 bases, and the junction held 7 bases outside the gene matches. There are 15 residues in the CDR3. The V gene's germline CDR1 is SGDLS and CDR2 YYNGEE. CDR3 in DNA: TGTGCCAGCAGCCTCCGGGACAGGGGAATCTACGAGCAGTACTTC. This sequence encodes CASSLRDRGIYEQYF. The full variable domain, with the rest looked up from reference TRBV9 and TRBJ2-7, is DSGVTQTPKHLITATGQRVTLRCSPRSGDLSVYWYQQSLDQGLQFLIQYYNGEERAKGNILERFSAQQFPDLHSELNLSSLELGDSALYFCASSLRDRGIYEQYFGPGTRLTVT.

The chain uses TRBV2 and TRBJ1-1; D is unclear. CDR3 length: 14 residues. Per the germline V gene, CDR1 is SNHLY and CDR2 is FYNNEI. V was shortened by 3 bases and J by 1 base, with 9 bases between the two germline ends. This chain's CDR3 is CASSEEVGNTEAFF. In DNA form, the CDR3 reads TGTGCCAGCAGTGAGGAGGTTGGGAACACTGAAGCTTTCTTT.

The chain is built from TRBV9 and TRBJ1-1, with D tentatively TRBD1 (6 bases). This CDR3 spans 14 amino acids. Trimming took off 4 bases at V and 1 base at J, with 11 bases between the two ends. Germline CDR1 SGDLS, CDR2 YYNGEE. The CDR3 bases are TGTGCCAGCAGCCGTGGGACAACGAACACTGAAGCTTTCTTT. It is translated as CASSRGTTNTEAFF.

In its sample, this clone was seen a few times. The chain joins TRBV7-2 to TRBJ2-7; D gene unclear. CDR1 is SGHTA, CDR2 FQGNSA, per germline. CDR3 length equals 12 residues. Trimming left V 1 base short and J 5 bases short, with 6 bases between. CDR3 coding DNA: TGTGCCAGCAGCTTAGTTTCGGACGAGCAGTACTTC. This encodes CASSLVSDEQYF.

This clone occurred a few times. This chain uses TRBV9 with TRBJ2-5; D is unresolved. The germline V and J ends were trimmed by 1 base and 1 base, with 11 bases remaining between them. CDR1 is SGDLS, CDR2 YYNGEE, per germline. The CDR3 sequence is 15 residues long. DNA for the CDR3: TGTGCCAGCAGCGTAACCGCGTTTGGCCAAGAGACCCAGTACTTC. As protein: CASSVTAFGQETQYF. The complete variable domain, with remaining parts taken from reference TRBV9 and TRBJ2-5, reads DSGVTQTPKHLITATGQRVTLRCSPRSGDLSVYWYQQSLDQGLQFLIQYYNGEERAKGNILERFSAQQFPDLHSELNLSSLELGDSALYFCASSVTAFGQETQYFGPGTRLLVL.

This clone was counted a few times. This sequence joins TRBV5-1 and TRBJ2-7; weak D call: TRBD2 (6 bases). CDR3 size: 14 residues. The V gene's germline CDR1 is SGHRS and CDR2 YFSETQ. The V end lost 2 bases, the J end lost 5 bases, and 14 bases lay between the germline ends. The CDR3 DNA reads TGCGCCAGCAGCTTAGGGCTAGCGACGAACGAGCAGTACTTC. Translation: CASSLGLATNEQYF.

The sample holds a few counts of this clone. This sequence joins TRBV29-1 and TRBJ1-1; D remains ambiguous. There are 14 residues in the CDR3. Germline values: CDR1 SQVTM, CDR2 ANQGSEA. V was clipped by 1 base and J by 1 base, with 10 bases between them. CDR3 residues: CSVEGQRKNTEAFF. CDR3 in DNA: TGCAGCGTTGAAGGGCAGCGCAAGAACACTGAAGCTTTCTTT.

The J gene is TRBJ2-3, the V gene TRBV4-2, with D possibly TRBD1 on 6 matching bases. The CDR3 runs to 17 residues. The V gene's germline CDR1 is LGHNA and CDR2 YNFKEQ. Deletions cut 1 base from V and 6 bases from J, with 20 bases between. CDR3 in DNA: TGTGCCAGCAGCCAAGTACCGGTGACAGTTAGGGGGGATACGCAGTATTTT. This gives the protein CASSQVPVTVRGDTQYF.

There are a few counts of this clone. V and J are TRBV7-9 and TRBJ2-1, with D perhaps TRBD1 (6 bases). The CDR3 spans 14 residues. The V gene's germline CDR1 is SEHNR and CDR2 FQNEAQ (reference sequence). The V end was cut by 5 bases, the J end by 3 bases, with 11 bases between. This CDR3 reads CASSRDTSYNEQFF. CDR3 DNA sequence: TGTGCCAGCAGCCGGGACACTAGCTACAATGAGCAGTTCTTC.

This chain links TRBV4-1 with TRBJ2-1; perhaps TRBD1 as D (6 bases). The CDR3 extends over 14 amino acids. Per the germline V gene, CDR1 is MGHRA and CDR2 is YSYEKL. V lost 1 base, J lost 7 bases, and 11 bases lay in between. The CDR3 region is CASSQGGPRNEQFF. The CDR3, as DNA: TGCGCCAGCAGCCAAGGGGGGCCTAGGAATGAGCAGTTCTTC.

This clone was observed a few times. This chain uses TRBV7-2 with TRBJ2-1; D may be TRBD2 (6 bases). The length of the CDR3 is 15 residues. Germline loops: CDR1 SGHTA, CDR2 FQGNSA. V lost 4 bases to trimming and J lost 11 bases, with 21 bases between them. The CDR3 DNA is TGTGCCAGCAGCTCCGCCGGGACTGCAAGGGTGAAGCAGTTCTTC. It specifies CASSSAGTARVKQFF. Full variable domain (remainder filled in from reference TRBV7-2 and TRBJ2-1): GAGVSQSPSNKVTEKGKDVELRCDPISGHTALYWYRQSLGQGLEFLIYFQGNSAPDKSGLPSDRFSAERTGGSVSTLTIQRTQQEDSAVYLCASSSAGTARVKQFFGPGTRLTVL.

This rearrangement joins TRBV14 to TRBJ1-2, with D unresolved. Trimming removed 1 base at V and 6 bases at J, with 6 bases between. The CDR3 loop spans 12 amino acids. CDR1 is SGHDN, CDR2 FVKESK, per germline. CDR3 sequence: CASSQAGDGYTF. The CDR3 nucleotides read TGTGCCAGCAGCCAAGCGGGAGATGGCTACACCTTC.

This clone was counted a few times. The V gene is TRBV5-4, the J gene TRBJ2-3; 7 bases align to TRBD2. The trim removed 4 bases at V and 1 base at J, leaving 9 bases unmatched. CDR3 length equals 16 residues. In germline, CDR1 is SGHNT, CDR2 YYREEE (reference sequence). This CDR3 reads CASSLVGGLGTDTQYF. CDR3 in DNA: TGTGCCAGCAGCCTCGTGGGAGGGCTGGGCACAGATACGCAGTATTTT.

CDR3 residues: CASSLGPGQPQETQYF. CDR3 DNA sequence: TGTGCCAGCAGCTTGGGTCCGGGACAGCCTCAAGAGACCCAGTACTTC. V and J are TRBV5-6 and TRBJ2-5; 7 bases match TRBD1. The germline V gene encodes CDR1 SGHDT and CDR2 YYEEEE. This CDR3 has 16 amino acids. Trimming took 0 bases from V and 2 from J; bases not matched to a gene: 7. The complete variable domain, with remaining parts taken from reference TRBV5-6 and TRBJ2-5, reads DAGVTQSPTHLIKTRGQQVTLRCSPKSGHDTVSWYQQALGQGPQFIFQYYEEEERQRGNFPDRFSGHQFPNYSSELNVNALLLGDSALYLCASSLGPGQPQETQYFGPGTRLLVL.

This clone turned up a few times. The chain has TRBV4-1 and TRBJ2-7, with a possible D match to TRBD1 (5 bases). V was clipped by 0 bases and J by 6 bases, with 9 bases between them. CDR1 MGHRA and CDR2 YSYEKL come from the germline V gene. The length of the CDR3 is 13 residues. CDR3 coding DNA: TGCGCCAGCAGCCAAGACAGGGCGACCGAGCAGTACTTC. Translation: CASSQDRATEQYF.

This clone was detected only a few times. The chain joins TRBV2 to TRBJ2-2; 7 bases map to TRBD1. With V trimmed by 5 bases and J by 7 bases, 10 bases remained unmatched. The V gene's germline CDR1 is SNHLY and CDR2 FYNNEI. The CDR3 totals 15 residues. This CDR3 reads CASSFWAGGRGELFF. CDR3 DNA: TGTGCCAGCAGTTTTTGGGCAGGGGGTCGCGGGGAGCTGTTTTTT.

The CDR3 region has the DNA TGTGCCAGCAGCTCCCCCTTCCTAGCGGGGGCGGGAGAGACCCAGTACTTC. As protein: CASSSPFLAGAGETQYF. V gene TRBV7-2 combines with J gene TRBJ2-5; TRBD2 matches 10 bases. Per germline, CDR1 SGHTA and CDR2 FQGNSA. CDR3 length equals 17 residues. With 4 bases clipped from V and 4 bases from J, the junction kept 12 bases outside the gene matches.